The sequence of this TCR beta chain was determined in a study of blood T cells in healthy people across ages. The study's findings and limits: More naive CD4+ cells and higher diversity marked long-lived donors relative to aged donors. Age brought a roughly linear fall in TCR beta diversity measured per million T cells.

CDR3 length equals 13 residues. V lost 3 bases to trimming and J lost 14 bases, with 18 bases between them. Germline CDR1 is MDHEN and CDR2 is SYDVKM. A minimum of 6 micrograms of total RNA was extracted per sample. The second PCR ran about 6 to 12 cycles with a sample-barcoded 5' primer and J-beta primers. Tagging of each cDNA molecule was performed by a template-switch adaptor with 12 random nucleotides. TCRdb re-derived calls from the 5' RACE reads in MiXCR, one entry per CDR3 protein. This sample yields about 1.5 million distinct CDR3 sequences, of which 35% to 45% are seen a single time; 4% belongs to the top ten. Note on this clonotype: Its target is not known.

J is TRBJ2-3 and V is TRBV28, with unresolved D. The sequencing sample was made of blood. This TCR was recovered from a woman aged 18-30 years in good health. The CDR3 DNA reads as TGTGCCAGCAGTTTCCCAGGATCCAGCGCATTGTATTTT. Translating gives CASSFPGSSALYF. Full variable domain (outside the CDR3, taken from reference TRBV28 and TRBJ2-3): DVKVTQSSRYLVKRTGEKVFLECVQDMDHENMFWYRQDPGLGLRLIYFSYDVKMKEKGDIPEGYSVSREKKERFSLILESASTNQTSMYLCASSFPGSSALYFGPGTRLTVL.